The 29 T cell receptor beta chains below all came from one sample that was sequenced in a study of breast tumors, draining lymph nodes, adjacent tissues. Via MiXCR, TCRdb re-called the multiplex PCR reads, giving one row per CDR3 protein. The sample yields 150,000 to 250,000 distinct CDR3 sequences, roughly 29% seen once. Axillary draining lymph nodes of breast cancer patients supplied the node samples. The sample consisted of axillary lymph node tissue. These receptors originate from a female donor with breast cancer. Some clones in this sample may be carry-over from other donors' samples.

In this sample, this clonotype turned up once. Relative to the germline gene, one junction end is altered; a read error may explain this. The V call is TRBV6-1, the J call TRBJ1-2; 9 bases line up with TRBD1. Germline V CDR1 and CDR2: MNHNS, SASEGT. CDR3 size: 16 residues. The CDR3 DNA reads TGTGCCTGCAGTCAAAATCCGACAGGGGGGAACTATGGCTACACCTTC. It specifies CACSQNPTGGNYGYTF.

This clonotype occurred a few times. A much bigger clone sits one base away, suggesting this may be a read error. The J gene is TRBJ1-2, the V gene TRBV5-4, with D possibly matching TRBD1 (5 bases). The CDR3 contains 12 residues. V lost 4 bases to trimming and J lost 7 bases, with 11 bases between them. Germline assignment: CDR1 SGHNT and CDR2 YYREEE (reference sequence). CDR3 DNA sequence: TGTGCCAGCAGCAAGACAGACTCTGGCTACACCTTC. Residues: CASSKTDSGYTF.

This rearrangement joins TRBV20-1 to TRBJ1-1, with 7 bases aligning to TRBD1. The ends lost 2 bases at V and 1 base at J; junction bases unmatched: 4. In germline, CDR1 is DFQATT, CDR2 SNEGSKA (reference sequence). This CDR3 is built from 14 residues. CDR3 loop: CSARKRGPNTEAFF. DNA of the CDR3: TGCAGTGCTAGAAAAAGGGGGCCGAACACTGAAGCTTTCTTT.

Concerning this clonotype itself: Its ends do not fully match the called genes, so a read error is possible. V gene TRBV2 combines with J gene TRBJ2-3, with 10 bases identical to TRBD2. The V gene's germline CDR1 is SNHLY and CDR2 FYNNEI. The CDR3 spans 15 residues. CDR3 protein: CAAAQSSGGADTRYF. Here the CDR3 DNA reads TGTGCCGCCGCCCAATCTAGCGGGGGAGCAGATACGCGGTACTTT. Drawing the rest from reference TRBV2 and TRBJ2-3, the complete variable domain is EPEVTQTPSHQVTQMGQEVILRCVPISNHLYFYWYRQILGQKVEFLVSFYNNEISEKSEIFDDQFSVERPDGSNFTLKIRSTKLEDSAMYFCAAAQSSGGADTRYFGPGTRLTVL.

This clonotype was counted at least ten times. The genes are TRBV7-2 and TRBJ2-1; 12 nucleotides line up with TRBD1. This CDR3 spans 15 amino acids. Trimming cost V 4 bases and J 10 bases; bases outside gene matches: 8. Germline V CDR1 and CDR2: SGHTA, FQGNSA. CDR3 sequence (DNA): TGTGCCAGCAGCTATCCGGGACAGGGGGCTTGGGAGCAGTTCTTC. Translating it yields CASSYPGQGAWEQFF.

This clonotype was recorded many times. The V call is TRBV29-1, the J call TRBJ2-3; D is unresolved. The V gene lost 1 base and the J gene lost 1 base, with 15 bases spanning the gap. Germline CDR1 reads SQVTM; CDR2 reads ANQGSEA. The CDR3 loop spans 16 amino acids. CDR3 nucleotides: TGCAGCGTTGAAGGGATAACGTATCCTGGCACAGATACGCAGTATTTT. Protein product: CSVEGITYPGTDTQYF.

This clonotype was recorded once. The genes are TRBV24-1 and TRBJ2-5; D unclear. This CDR3 comprises 11 residues. Germline V gene data show CDR1 as KGHDR and CDR2 as SFDVKD. CDR3 region: CATANQETQYF. Written as DNA, the CDR3 is TGTGCTACCGCCAACCAAGAGACCCAGTACTTC.

The chain is built from TRBV2 and TRBJ1-2, with D hard to call. Germline values: CDR1 SNHLY, CDR2 FYNNEI. Trimming took 6 bases from V and 0 from J, leaving 8 bases between them. This CDR3 has 13 residues. Written as DNA, the CDR3 is TGTGCCAGCAGCCCCACGGCTAACTATGGCTACACCTTC. Amino acid sequence: CASSPTANYGYTF.

Regarding this clonotype: A read error may be the cause here, since a much bigger clone is one base away. V and J are TRBV11-2 and TRBJ1-2; D not certain. The CDR3 contains 14 residues. Trimming took off 1 base at V and 6 bases at J, with 12 bases between the two ends. The germline CDR1 and CDR2 sequences are SGHAT and FQNNGV. As DNA, the CDR3 is TGTGCCAGCAGCTTAGTGGAGGGCACGGATGGCTACACCTTC. Protein product: CASSLVEGTDGYTF. The full variable domain, its missing parts supplied by reference TRBV11-2 and TRBJ1-2, is EAGVAQSPRYKIIEKRQSVAFWCNPISGHATLYWYQQILGQGPKLLIQFQNNGVVDDSQLPKDRFSAERLKGVDSTLKIQPAKLEDSAVYLCASSLVEGTDGYTFGSGTRLTVV.

This clonotype was counted many times. This sequence may be a read error, since a much larger clone differs from it by one base. The conserved final phenylalanine or tryptophan is absent from the CDR3, which likely points to a read error. The chain links TRBV20-1 to TRBJ2-5, with TRBD1 as a possible D gene (5 bases). Germline assignment: CDR1 DFQATT and CDR2 SNEGSKA (reference sequence). V lost 0 bases and J lost 2, with 13 bases in between. CDR3 length: 15 residues. The CDR3 spells CSARDQGSGQETQYV. The CDR3 DNA reads as TGCAGTGCTAGAGATCAGGGCAGTGGACAAGAGACCCAGTACGTC.

Notes on this clonotype: Compared with germline, one end of the junction differs, possibly owing to a read error. J is TRBJ2-3 and V is TRBV15; TRBD2 matches 9 bases. Germline loops: CDR1 LNHNV, CDR2 YYDKDF (reference sequence). The CDR3 runs 15 residues. CDR3 in DNA: TGTGCCACCAGGGGGGAGCGGGGGGCCACAGATACGCAGTATTTC. This codes for CATRGERGATDTQYF.

This clonotype was recorded at least ten times. The chain is built from TRBV20-1 and TRBJ2-7; TRBD2 aligns across 7 bases. The V and J ends lost 3 bases and 4 bases, in that order; junction bases with no gene match: 9. Germline values: CDR1 DFQATT, CDR2 SNEGSKA (reference sequence). This CDR3 region has 14 residues. CDR3 protein: CSARNGGVRYEQYF. CDR3 bases: TGCAGTGCTAGGAATGGGGGGGTTCGTTACGAGCAGTACTTC.

This clonotype was found many times. The chain is built from TRBV30 and TRBJ2-7; 9 bases fit TRBD1. The junction had 9 bases not matched to a gene; V was cut back by 6 bases and J by 6 bases. Germline V gene sequence: CDR1 GTSNPN, CDR2 SVGIG (reference sequence). The CDR3 covers 13 residues. Here the CDR3 reads CACERTGAGEQYF. CDR3 coding DNA: TGTGCCTGTGAAAGGACAGGGGCGGGCGAGCAGTACTTC.

This clonotype was seen ten or more times. The chain recombines TRBV30 with TRBJ2-1; D is possibly TRBD1 (6 bases). Trimming took off 1 base at V and 7 bases at J, with 8 bases between the two ends. The CDR3 covers 12 residues. Germline CDR1 GTSNPN, CDR2 SVGIG (reference sequence). The DNA for the CDR3 is TGTGCCTGGAGTGCCCAGGGGAATGAGCAGTTCTTC. It is translated as CAWSAQGNEQFF.

The genes are TRBV12-5 and TRBJ2-1, with a weak D call TRBD1 (6 bases). With 1 base removed from V and 6 bases from J, the gap between germline ends came to 7 bases. The CDR3 sequence is 13 residues long. The germline V gene encodes CDR1 LGHNT and CDR2 FRNRAP. In DNA form, the CDR3 reads TGTGCTAGTGGTTTGGGACAGGTCAATGAGCAGTTCTTC. Protein: CASGLGQVNEQFF.

On this clonotype itself: A much more abundant neighbour one base away suggests this may be a read error. The V and J genes are TRBV11-3 and TRBJ2-2; a possible D gene is TRBD1 (6 bases). With 5 bases removed from V and 4 bases from J, the gap between germline ends came to 14 bases. The germline V gene has CDR1 SGHNT and CDR2 YENEEA. The CDR3 length is 15 residues. CDR3 nucleotide sequence: TGTGCCAGCAGCCTAGGGGCAGGGGCCACCGGGGAGCTGTTTTTT. As protein: CASSLGAGATGELFF.

This clonotype was seen many times. The chain recombines TRBV7-9 with TRBJ1-2; D is uncertain. CDR3 length: 14 residues. Trimming cost V 3 bases and J 2 bases, with 10 bases left between them. Per the germline V gene, CDR1 is SEHNR and CDR2 is FQNEAQ (reference sequence). CDR3 sequence reads: CASSFSDKNYGYTF. The CDR3 DNA is TGTGCCAGCAGCTTTTCCGACAAGAACTATGGCTACACCTTC.

In this sample, this clonotype turned up many times. This rearrangement joins TRBV18 to TRBJ2-7; D is possibly TRBD1 or TRBD2 (5 bases each). The CDR3 is 14 amino acids. Germline V lookup: CDR1 KGHSH, CDR2 LQKENI. V lost 3 bases, J lost 3 bases, and 12 bases lay in between. In nucleotides, the CDR3 is TGTGCCAGCTCACCCGGGACGGCCGACTACGAGCAGTACTTC. Translated, it gives CASSPGTADYEQYF.

The V gene is TRBV7-2, the J gene TRBJ2-2; no definite D call. Between the trimmed V and J ends, which lost 7 bases and 3 bases, there was a span of 21 bases. Germline V gives CDR1 SGHTA, CDR2 FQGNSA. The CDR3 length is 17 residues. CDR3 in DNA: TGTGCCAGCACCAAACATCTCGGGCGGAGAGACACCGGGGAGCTGTTTTTT. Its translation: CASTKHLGRRDTGELFF.

This rearrangement joins TRBV7-9 to TRBJ1-2, with 7 bases aligning to TRBD1. This CDR3 region has 14 residues. Germline-derived CDR1 and CDR2 are SEHNR and FQNEAQ (reference sequence). The trim removed 5 bases at V and 8 bases at J, leaving 11 bases unmatched. Written as DNA, the CDR3 is TGTGCCAGCAGCAAAAACCGGGACAGCTCGGGCTACACCTTC. Protein: CASSKNRDSSGYTF.

This clonotype was detected once. V gene TRBV28 combines with J gene TRBJ1-3, with D hard to call. The CDR3 runs to 18 residues. The germline V gene encodes CDR1 MDHEN and CDR2 SYDVKM. V was shortened by 6 bases and J by 8 bases, with 29 bases between the two germline ends. This CDR3 reads CASRIRVRSPNPRDTIYF. The CDR3 nucleotides read TGTGCCAGCAGAATTAGGGTACGGTCACCCAATCCTCGAGACACCATATATTTT.

This clonotype showed up many times. This chain connects TRBV5-1 to TRBJ2-5; the D is unclear. This CDR3 comprises 17 residues. V lost 0 bases and J 2 bases, leaving 17 bases between the germline ends. CDR1 is SGHRS and CDR2 is YFSETQ in the germline V gene. The CDR3 here is CASSLGFRQVSQETQYF. In nucleotides, the CDR3 is TGCGCCAGCAGCTTGGGGTTTAGACAAGTCAGTCAAGAGACCCAGTACTTC.

The chain has TRBV20-1 and TRBJ1-2; a possible D gene is TRBD1 (5 bases). This CDR3 has 13 residues. Germline V CDR1 and CDR2: DFQATT, SNEGSKA (reference sequence). Trimming shortened V by 3 bases and J by 5 bases, and 13 bases separated the two germline ends. For the CDR3, the DNA is TGCAGTGCTAGGGAGGGACTGATGTATGGCTACACCTTC. It codes for CSAREGLMYGYTF.

CDR3 coding DNA: TGTGCCAGCAGTGGCGGGGGGCGCGACGAGCAGTACTTC. Protein product: CASSGGGRDEQYF. The chain carries TRBV6-5 and TRBJ2-7, with 8 nucleotides matching TRBD2. The trim removed 5 bases at V and 5 bases at J, leaving 5 bases unmatched. Germline-derived CDR1 and CDR2 are MNHEY and SVGAGI. The CDR3 runs 13 residues.

This clonotype was counted a single time. V and J are TRBV10-3 and TRBJ1-2, with TRBD1 identical over 10 bases. Germline assignment: CDR1 ENHRY and CDR2 SYGVKD. The ends lost 3 bases at V and 0 bases at J; junction bases unmatched: 1. The CDR3 totals 15 residues. The CDR3: CAISDGQGANYGYTF. The CDR3 nucleotides read TGTGCCATCAGTGACGGACAGGGGGCTAACTATGGCTACACCTTC.

Ten or more counts support this clonotype. The chain joins TRBV20-1 to TRBJ1-5, with D uncertain. The V gene's germline CDR1 is DFQATT and CDR2 SNEGSKA (reference sequence). V shed 2 bases and J shed 2 bases, with 7 bases lying between them. The length of the CDR3 is 13 residues. CDR3 region: CSARRVGNQPQHF. CDR3 DNA: TGCAGTGCTAGAAGGGTCGGCAATCAGCCCCAGCATTTT.

Many counts were recorded for this clonotype. This sequence joins TRBV15 and TRBJ1-5; D unresolved. The CDR3 is 17 residues long. Germline V gene lookup returns CDR1 LNHNV and CDR2 YYDKDF (reference sequence). Trimming removed 5 bases from V and 4 bases from J, with 21 bases in between. In DNA, the CDR3 is TGTGCCACCAGCCGCCGGGCCTCGGCGGTTGAAAATCAGCCCCAGCATTTT. Translating gives CATSRRASAVENQPQHF.

This clonotype was counted ten times or more. The chain combines TRBV15 with TRBJ1-2; D not certain. CDR1 is LNHNV and CDR2 is YYDKDF in the germline V gene (reference sequence). The CDR3 totals 13 residues. V shed 3 bases and J shed 5 bases, with 10 bases lying between them. The CDR3 reads CATSREHTYGYTF. The CDR3 nucleotides read TGTGCCACCAGCAGGGAACACACATATGGCTACACCTTC.

This clonotype was seen at least ten times. This rearrangement joins TRBV7-9 to TRBJ2-5, with 13 bases matching TRBD2. V shed 5 bases and J 9 bases; nucleotides not matched to a gene: 15. Germline V lookup: CDR1 SEHNR, CDR2 FQNEAQ (reference sequence). The CDR3 spans 17 residues. CDR3 nucleotides: TGTGCCAGCAGCACAATTCATGGACTAGCGGGGGTGGAGCCCCAGTACTTC. It codes for CASSTIHGLAGVEPQYF.